These 8 T cell receptor beta chains originate from one sample sequenced in a study of T cell responses to AZD1222 COVID-19 vaccine. Profiled with immunoSEQ multiplex PCR; TCRdb holds only in-frame clones, not every one. The sample consists of under 300,000 clones, about 92% of them appearing once. This sample comprised peripheral blood, obtained on day 0 of AZD1222 vaccination. The source is an adult in good health.

The chain employs TRBV3-1 (or the pseudogene TRBV3-2) and TRBJ2-7; 9 bases are a match to TRBD2. This CDR3 is 15 amino acids long. V was clipped by 1 base and J by 2 bases; unmatched bases: 3. In germline, CDR1 is LGHDT, CDR2 YNNKEL (reference sequence). The CDR3 here is CASSQGGGRAYEQYF. As DNA, the CDR3 is TGTGCCAGCAGCCAAGGCGGCGGGAGGGCCTACGAGCAGTACTTC.

V is TRBV7-9 and J is TRBJ2-3, with a weak D call TRBD1 (6 bases). The ends were cut back, 5 bases at V and 3 bases at J, with 15 bases in the middle. CDR3 length equals 15 residues. The germline V gene encodes CDR1 SEHNR and CDR2 FQNEAQ (reference sequence). CDR3 amino acids: CASSLNRAETDTQYF. CDR3 coding DNA: TGTGCCAGCAGCCTCAACAGGGCAGAAACAGATACGCAGTATTTT.

V usage is TRBV12-3 or TRBV12-4 and J usage is TRBJ2-2, with D perhaps matching TRBD1 (5 bases). CDR3 size: 12 residues. The V and J ends lost 6 bases and 8 bases respectively, with 10 bases between them. CDR3 sequence reads: CASSEQVGELFF. DNA of the CDR3: TGTGCCAGCAGCGAACAGGTTGGGGAGCTGTTTTTT.

The chain uses TRBV5-5 and TRBJ2-7; D might be TRBD1 (6 bases). V lost 9 bases and J lost 1, with 17 bases in between. Germline CDR1 SGHKS, CDR2 YYEKEE (reference sequence). This CDR3 has 14 residues. CDR3 DNA sequence: TGTGCCACCGGGACAAACACTAATTCCTACGAGCAGTACTTC. Translated, it gives CATGTNTNSYEQYF.

This clone was recorded only once. The junction departs from the called germline gene at one end, perhaps through a read error. The V call is TRBV13, the J call TRBJ2-7, with 9 bases aligning to TRBD1. The CDR3 covers 15 residues. Germline V gives CDR1 PRHDT, CDR2 FYEKMQ (reference sequence). CDR3 in amino acids: CASRLGDRESYEQYF. CDR3 nucleotides: TGTGCCAGCAGATTAGGGGACAGGGAGTCCTACGAGCAGTACTTC. The whole variable domain, remainder taken from reference TRBV13 and TRBJ2-7, is AAGVIQSPRHLIKEKRETATLKCYPIPRHDTVYWYQQGPGQDPQFLISFYEKMQSDKGSIPDRFSAQQFSDYHSELNMSSLELGDSALYFCASRLGDRESYEQYFGPGTRLTVT.

This clone was seen once. V gene TRBV7-2 combines with J gene TRBJ1-3; 8 bases map to TRBD1. Trimming took 5 bases from V and 4 from J; bases not matched to a gene: 7. CDR1 SGHTA and CDR2 FQGNSA come from the germline V gene. This CDR3 is built from 15 residues. DNA of the CDR3: TGTGCCAGCAGCGCCCAGGGGGCGCGGGGAAACACCATATATTTT. It yields the protein CASSAQGARGNTIYF.

The chain combines TRBV11-2 with TRBJ1-5; a weak D match, TRBD1 (6 bases). The V gene's germline CDR1 is SGHAT and CDR2 FQNNGV. The CDR3 has 13 amino acids. V shed 5 bases and J shed 4 bases, with 9 bases lying between them. CDR3 DNA: TGTGCCAGCAGCCCGCAGGGGAATCAGCCCCAGCATTTT. Encoded protein: CASSPQGNQPQHF.

The chain uses TRBV7-3 and TRBJ2-1; 7 positions agree with TRBD2. The CDR3 extends over 15 amino acids. Losses at the gene ends were 3 bases for V and 3 bases for J; bases not matched to a gene: 5. Germline CDR1 and CDR2: SGHTA and FQGTGA. The CDR3 nucleotides are TGTGCCAGCAGCTTCGCGGGAGCGCTCTACAATGAGCAGTTCTTC. This codes for CASSFAGALYNEQFF.